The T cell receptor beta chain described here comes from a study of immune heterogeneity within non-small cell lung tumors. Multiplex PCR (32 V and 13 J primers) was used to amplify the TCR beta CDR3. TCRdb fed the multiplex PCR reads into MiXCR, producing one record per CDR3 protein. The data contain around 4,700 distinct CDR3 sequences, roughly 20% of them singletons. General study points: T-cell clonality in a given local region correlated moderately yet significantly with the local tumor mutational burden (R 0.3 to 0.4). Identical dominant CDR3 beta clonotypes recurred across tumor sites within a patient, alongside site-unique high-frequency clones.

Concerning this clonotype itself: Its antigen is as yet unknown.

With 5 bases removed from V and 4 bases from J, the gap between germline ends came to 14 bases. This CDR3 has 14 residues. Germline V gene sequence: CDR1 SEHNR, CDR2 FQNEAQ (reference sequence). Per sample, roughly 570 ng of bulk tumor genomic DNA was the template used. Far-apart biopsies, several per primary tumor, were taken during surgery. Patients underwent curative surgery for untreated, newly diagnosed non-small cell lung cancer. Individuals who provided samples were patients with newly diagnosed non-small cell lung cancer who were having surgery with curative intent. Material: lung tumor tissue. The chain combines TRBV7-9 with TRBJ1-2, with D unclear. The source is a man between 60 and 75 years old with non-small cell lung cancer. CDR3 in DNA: TGTGCCAGCAGCCACACAGAAACGCTCTATGGCTACACCTTC. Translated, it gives CASSHTETLYGYTF. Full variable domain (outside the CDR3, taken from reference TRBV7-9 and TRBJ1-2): DTGVSQNPRHKITKRGQNVTFRCDPISEHNRLYWYRQTLGQGPEFLTYFQNEAQLEKSRLLSDRFSAERPKGSFSTLEIQRTEQGDSAMYLCASSHTETLYGYTFGSGTRLTVV.